Listed below are T cell receptor beta chains from one sample, sequenced in a study of cytotoxic CD8 clonotypes in ibrutinib-treated CLL. Using immunoSEQ multiplex PCR, the repertoire was profiled, and TCRdb retains in-frame clones only, with some absent. The sample carries more than 85,000 clones, roughly three quarters recorded once. The source was PBMCs, collected after 24 months of ibrutinib treatment. These TCRs come from a human donor with chronic lymphocytic leukemia. Both conserved end residues are part of each CDR3. The D gene is left open where the match is weak. Not all rows give a size; the values are once, few, many and, for expanded clones, a class.

J gene | clone size | D gene | V gene | CDR3 DNA | CDR3 protein
TRBJ2-7 | few | . | TRBV7-9 | TGTGCCAGCAGCCCAGTAATGGACGAGCAGTACTTC | CASSPVMDEQYF
TRBJ1-4 | . | TRBD1 | TRBV18 | TGTGCCAGCTCGACCGGGACAGAAAATGAAAAACTGTTTTTT | CASSTGTENEKLFF
TRBJ2-5 | . | . | TRBV5-1 | TGCGCCAGCAGCTTGGGTTCGGGTTCCCAAGAGACCCAGTACTTC | CASSLGSGSQETQYF
TRBJ2-1 | . | . | TRBV7-9 | TGTGCCAGCAGCCGCCTAATGGTGGGGAGTGAGCAGTTCTTC | CASSRLMVGSEQFF
TRBJ1-1 | . | . | TRBV25-1 | TGTGCCAGCAGTACCTCGACAGCTCCAAACACTGAAGCTTTCTTT | CASSTSTAPNTEAFF
TRBJ2-3 | . | . | TRBV29-1 | TGCAGCGTTGGGGGGACTAGCACAGATACGCAGTATTTT | CSVGGTSTDTQYF
TRBJ1-2 | . | TRBD1 | TRBV29-1 | TGCAGCGCCACAGGACAGGGGAGAGCTACAAACTATGGCTACACCTTC | CSATGQGRATNYGYTF
TRBJ2-5 | . | TRBD2 | TRBV9 | TGTGCCAGCAGCGGCGGGGGGGCTGGAGAGACCCAGTACTTC | CASSGGGAGETQYF
TRBJ2-3 | . | TRBD1 | TRBV5-1 | TGCGCCAGCAGCTTGGCCCAGGGGGCAGGCACAGATACGCAGTATTTT | CASSLAQGAGTDTQYF
TRBJ1-4 | few | . | TRBV9 | TGTGCCAGCAGCCCCCAAGGGAGAAGGGAAAAACTGTTTTTT | CASSPQGRREKLFF